The 21 T cell receptor beta chains reported below all come from one sample, sequenced in a study of PD-L1 blockade in urothelial cancer. Generated by immunoSEQ multiplex PCR, the TCRdb table keeps only in-frame clones and is missing some. In the table there are about 38,000 clones, around 90% of which are singletons. This material consisted of PBMCs, taken around atezolizumab (anti-PD-L1) treatment. The receptors stem from a man aged 65 to 85 with urothelial cancer.

The V and J genes are TRBV2 and TRBJ1-5; 7 bases map to TRBD1. Looked up from germline, CDR1 is SNHLY and CDR2 is FYNNEI. The CDR3 has 17 residues. J gave up 0 bases and V 8 bases, and 13 bases lay outside the gene matches. For the CDR3, the DNA is TGTGCCAGCTTGCGAGACAGGGTTGGGGGTAGCAATCAGCCCCAGCATTTT. Its translation: CASLRDRVGGSNQPQHF.

The chain recombines TRBV19 with TRBJ2-7; 12 bases line up with TRBD2. V trimming: 5 bases; J trimming: 4 bases; junction bases outside the gene matches: 12. The CDR3 is 17 residues long. Germline V gives CDR1 LNHDA, CDR2 SQIVND (reference sequence). The CDR3 DNA is TGTGCCAGTAGTTCTAACCAATGGACTAGCGGGATATACGAGCAGTACTTC. Translated, it gives CASSSNQWTSGIYEQYF.

This clone was recorded once. V gene TRBV27 combines with J gene TRBJ1-2; D gene ambiguous. The V end was cut by 3 bases, the J end by 2 bases, with 10 bases between. Germline lookup yields CDR1 MNHEY and CDR2 SMNVEV (reference sequence). The CDR3 totals 14 residues. The CDR3 loop is CASSFALGNYGYTF. The CDR3 nucleotides read TGTGCCAGCAGTTTCGCCCTGGGCAACTATGGCTACACCTTC.

The genes are TRBV9 and TRBJ1-1, with D uncertain. Trimming left V 4 bases short and J 0 bases short, with 10 bases between. Germline CDR1 is SGDLS and CDR2 is YYNGEE. This CDR3 has 14 amino acids. The DNA of the CDR3 is TGTGCCAGCAGCCTCACAGCTATGAACACTGAAGCTTTCTTT. Translating it yields CASSLTAMNTEAFF. The entire variable domain, with the rest obtained from reference TRBV9 and TRBJ1-1, is as follows: DSGVTQTPKHLITATGQRVTLRCSPRSGDLSVYWYQQSLDQGLQFLIQYYNGEERAKGNILERFSAQQFPDLHSELNLSSLELGDSALYFCASSLTAMNTEAFFGQGTRLTVV.

This clone was seen only a few times. V usage is TRBV6-1 and J usage is TRBJ2-2; 10 bases are shared with TRBD2. V was pared by 3 bases and J by 5 bases, with 6 bases of the junction left unmatched. The CDR3 has 16 residues. CDR1 is MNHNS and CDR2 is SASEGT in the germline V gene. CDR3 nucleotide sequence: TGTGCCAGCAGTGATACCGGGACTAGCGATACCGGGGAGCTGTTTTTT. This translates into CASSDTGTSDTGELFF.

The chain is built from TRBV2 and TRBJ1-3, with D possibly matching TRBD1 (5 bases). The CDR3 runs to 14 residues. V dropped 2 bases and J dropped 3 bases, with 8 bases sitting between them. CDR1 is SNHLY, CDR2 FYNNEI, per germline. The DNA for the CDR3 is TGTGCCAGCAGTGAAAGGGGTAGTGGAAACACCATATATTTT. Amino acids: CASSERGSGNTIYF.

V is TRBV28 and J is TRBJ1-1; unclear D gene. V lost 6 bases to trimming and J lost 5 bases, with 13 bases between them. Germline V gene lookup returns CDR1 MDHEN and CDR2 SYDVKM. The CDR3 runs 13 residues. CDR3 protein: CASRRDLWTEAFF. The CDR3 nucleotides read TGTGCCAGCAGGCGGGATTTGTGGACTGAAGCTTTCTTT. Full variable domain (rest looked up from reference TRBV28 and TRBJ1-1): DVKVTQSSRYLVKRTGEKVFLECVQDMDHENMFWYRQDPGLGLRLIYFSYDVKMKEKGDIPEGYSVSREKKERFSLILESASTNQTSMYLCASRRDLWTEAFFGQGTRLTVV.

This sequence joins TRBV6-1 and TRBJ2-1; tentative D call: TRBD1 (5 bases). The CDR3 runs 13 residues. Germline V gives CDR1 MNHNS, CDR2 SASEGT. Trimming took off 6 bases at V and 4 bases at J, with 10 bases between the two ends. The CDR3 here is CASRWGQYNEQFF. DNA of the CDR3: TGTGCCAGCAGGTGGGGCCAATACAATGAGCAGTTCTTC.

This clone appeared a single time. This chain links TRBV11-3 with TRBJ2-7; a weak D match, TRBD2 (6 bases). This CDR3 has 14 residues. CDR1 is SGHNT, CDR2 YENEEA, per germline. Trimming took 5 bases from V and 4 from J, leaving 15 bases between them. The CDR3 DNA sequence: TGTGCCAGCAGCCCCTGGGGACTGTTTTACGAGCAGTACTTC. Translating it yields CASSPWGLFYEQYF.

The chain recombines TRBV19 with TRBJ2-2, with a tentative D call TRBD1 (6 bases). CDR1 and CDR2 from the germline V gene are LNHDA and SQIVND (reference sequence). The CDR3 length is 16 residues. V lost 11 bases, J lost 1 base, and 20 bases lay in between. The CDR3 protein is CASRATGTRNTGELFF. For the CDR3, the DNA is TGTGCCTCTAGGGCTACCGGGACAAGGAACACCGGGGAGCTGTTTTTT.

V is TRBV2 and J is TRBJ2-7; 12 bases agree with TRBD1. Germline loops: CDR1 SNHLY, CDR2 FYNNEI. The CDR3 runs 15 residues. V lost 6 bases to trimming and J lost 3 bases; unmatched junction nucleotides: 6. Written as DNA, the CDR3 is TGTGCCAGCAGCCGGGGGACAGGGGGCCTCTACGAGCAGTACTTC. Its translation: CASSRGTGGLYEQYF.

Concerning this clone itself: Relative to the germline gene, one junction end is altered; a read error may explain this. DNA for the CDR3: TGCGCCAGCACCTTGGTTTCTAGCGCTGCCGGGGAGCTGTTTTTT. Translating gives CASTLVSSAAGELFF. The gene calls are TRBV5-1 and TRBJ2-2, with D perhaps TRBD2 (6 bases). The CDR3 spans 15 residues. Looked up from germline, CDR1 is SGHRS and CDR2 is YFSETQ.

The chain employs TRBV4-1 and TRBJ2-3, with 11 positions matching TRBD1. V was pared by 4 bases and J by 7 bases, with 4 bases of the junction left unmatched. The germline V gene has CDR1 MGHRA and CDR2 YSYEKL. The CDR3 length is 14 residues. CDR3 nucleotide sequence: TGCGCCAGCAGCCCGGGACAGGGGGGAAATACGCAGTATTTT. This sequence encodes CASSPGQGGNTQYF.

The chain couples TRBV29-1 to TRBJ2-1; a possible D gene is TRBD1 (6 bases). Trimming shortened V by 5 bases and J by 5 bases, and 10 bases separated the two germline ends. The germline gives CDR1 SQVTM, CDR2 ANQGSEA. The CDR3 consists of 12 residues. DNA for the CDR3: TGCAGCGTTTACAGGGCCCACAATGAGCAGTTCTTC. Amino acid sequence: CSVYRAHNEQFF.

V and J are TRBV19 and TRBJ1-2; the D gene is possibly TRBD1 (6 bases). The CDR3 runs to 12 residues. Trimming pared 8 bases from V and 5 bases from J, leaving 12 bases between. Germline V gives CDR1 LNHDA, CDR2 SQIVND (reference sequence). The CDR3 loop reads CASAQGDYGYTF. CDR3 nucleotide sequence: TGTGCCAGTGCACAGGGAGATTATGGCTACACCTTC.

CDR3 sequence: CAISRRDREGEQYF. Here the CDR3 DNA reads TGTGCCATCAGCCGCCGGGACAGGGAGGGCGAGCAGTACTTC. The chain links TRBV10-3 to TRBJ2-7; 9 bases line up with TRBD1. The CDR3 runs to 14 residues. J was trimmed by 6 bases and V by 6 bases; bases with no gene match: 9. CDR1 and CDR2 from the germline V gene are ENHRY and SYGVKD.

This clone is a singleton in its sample. The chain combines TRBV14 with TRBJ2-7, with TRBD2 as a possible D gene (5 bases). Trimming took off 4 bases at V and 3 bases at J, with 7 bases between the two ends. The CDR3 has 12 residues. Germline CDR1 is SGHDN and CDR2 is FVKESK. CDR3 amino acids: CASSLSGYEQYF. CDR3 nucleotide sequence: TGTGCCAGCAGCCTAAGCGGCTACGAGCAGTACTTC.

This chain uses TRBV28 with TRBJ2-5; no clear D. There are 14 residues in the CDR3. The germline V gene has CDR1 MDHEN and CDR2 SYDVKM. V dropped 4 bases and J dropped 6 bases, with 15 bases sitting between them. CDR3 sequence (DNA): TGTGCCAGCAGTTCCCCGACTGGCAGAAAGACCCAGTACTTC. It codes for CASSSPTGRKTQYF.

The genes are TRBV5-1 and TRBJ1-1; 9 bases are shared with TRBD1. V gave up 7 bases and J gave up 1 base; unmatched junction bases: 2. Germline V gives CDR1 SGHRS, CDR2 YFSETQ. The CDR3 is made up of 13 amino acids. The CDR3 nucleotides are TGCGCCAGCTCGGGACAGGGGAACACTGAAGCTTTCTTT. Its protein product is CASSGQGNTEAFF.

The chain is built from TRBV29-1 and TRBJ2-7; D remains unclear. Looked up from germline, CDR1 is SQVTM and CDR2 is ANQGSEA. The CDR3 length is 11 residues. CDR3 bases: TGCAGTATAACGGTCGCCTACGAGCAGTACTTC. Encoded protein: CSITVAYEQYF.

The chain uses TRBV6-1 and TRBJ2-5, with D possibly matching TRBD1 (6 bases). The germline CDR1 and CDR2 sequences are MNHNS and SASEGT. The CDR3 has 13 amino acids. The V end lost 11 bases, the J end lost 1 base, and 14 bases lay between the germline ends. The CDR3 reads CACRQAVQETQYF. CDR3 nucleotide sequence: TGTGCCTGCCGACAGGCCGTCCAAGAGACCCAGTACTTC.